This entry is about one T cell receptor beta chain. The sample originates from a study of T cell changes during pregnancy in multiple sclerosis. Some clones are missing from TCRdb's copy, which holds only in-frame ones; the method was immunoSEQ multiplex PCR. Of approximately 130,000 clones in the sample, 95% to 98% were seen once. Per germline, CDR1 LNHDA and CDR2 SQIVND (reference sequence). CDR3 length: 13 amino acids. The V gene end was trimmed by 6 bases and the J gene end by 4 bases; junction bases not matched to a gene: 5. The TCR sequence derives from a female donor with multiple sclerosis, enrolled in a pregnancy study. Sequencing used peripheral blood, obtained after pregnancy. This chain joins TRBV19 and TRBJ1-1, with TRBD1 matching 7 bases. For the CDR3, the DNA is TGTGCCAGTAGCAGCGACAGGGCCACTGAAGCTTTCTTT. Protein: CASSSDRATEAFF.